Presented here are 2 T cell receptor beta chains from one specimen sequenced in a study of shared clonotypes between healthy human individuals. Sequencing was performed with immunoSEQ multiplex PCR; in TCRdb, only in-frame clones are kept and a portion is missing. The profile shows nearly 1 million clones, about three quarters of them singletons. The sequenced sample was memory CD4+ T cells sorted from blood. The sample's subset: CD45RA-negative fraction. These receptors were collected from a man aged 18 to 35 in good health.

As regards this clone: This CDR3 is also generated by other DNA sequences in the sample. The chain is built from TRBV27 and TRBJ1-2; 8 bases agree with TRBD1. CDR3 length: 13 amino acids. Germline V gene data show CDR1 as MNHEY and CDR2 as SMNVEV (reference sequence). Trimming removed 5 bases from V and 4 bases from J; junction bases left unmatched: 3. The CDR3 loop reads CASSPDRGYGYTF. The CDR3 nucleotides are TGTGCCAGCAGTCCCGACAGGGGCTATGGCTACACCTTC.

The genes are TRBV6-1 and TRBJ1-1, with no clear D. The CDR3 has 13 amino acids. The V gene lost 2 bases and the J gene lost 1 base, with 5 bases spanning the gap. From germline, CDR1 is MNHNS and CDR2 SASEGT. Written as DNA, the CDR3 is TGTGCCAGCAGTGAACTTCGGAACACTGAAGCTTTCTTT. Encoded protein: CASSELRNTEAFF.